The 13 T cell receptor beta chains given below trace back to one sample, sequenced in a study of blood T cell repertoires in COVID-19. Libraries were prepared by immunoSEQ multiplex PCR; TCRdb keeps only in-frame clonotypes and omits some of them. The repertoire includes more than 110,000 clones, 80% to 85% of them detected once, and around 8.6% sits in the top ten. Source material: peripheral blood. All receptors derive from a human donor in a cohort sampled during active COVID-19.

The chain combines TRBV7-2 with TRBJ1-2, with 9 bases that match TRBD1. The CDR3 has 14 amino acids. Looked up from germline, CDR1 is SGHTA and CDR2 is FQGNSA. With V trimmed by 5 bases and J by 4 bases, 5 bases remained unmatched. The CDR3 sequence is CASSQQGAGYGYTF. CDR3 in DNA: TGTGCCAGCAGCCAACAGGGGGCGGGCTATGGCTACACCTTC.

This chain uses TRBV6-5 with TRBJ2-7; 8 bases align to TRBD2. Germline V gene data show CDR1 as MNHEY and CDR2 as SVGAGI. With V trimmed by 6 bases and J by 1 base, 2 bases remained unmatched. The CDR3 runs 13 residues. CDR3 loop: CASRRGASYEQYF. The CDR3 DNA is TGTGCCAGCAGGCGGGGGGCGTCCTACGAGCAGTACTTC.

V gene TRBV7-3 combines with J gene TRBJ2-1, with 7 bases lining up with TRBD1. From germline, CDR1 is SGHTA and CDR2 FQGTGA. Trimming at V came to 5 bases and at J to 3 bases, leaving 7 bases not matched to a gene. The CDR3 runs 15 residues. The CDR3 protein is CASSRRQGSYNEQFF. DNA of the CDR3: TGTGCCAGCAGCCGGCGACAGGGTAGCTACAATGAGCAGTTCTTC.

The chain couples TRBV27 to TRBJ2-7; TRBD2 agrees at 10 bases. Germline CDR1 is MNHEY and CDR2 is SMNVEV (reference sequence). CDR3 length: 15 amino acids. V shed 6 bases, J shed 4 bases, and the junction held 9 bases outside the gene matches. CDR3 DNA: TGTGCCAGCAGACAGTCCGGGACTAGCGTGTACGAGCAGTACTTC. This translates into CASRQSGTSVYEQYF.

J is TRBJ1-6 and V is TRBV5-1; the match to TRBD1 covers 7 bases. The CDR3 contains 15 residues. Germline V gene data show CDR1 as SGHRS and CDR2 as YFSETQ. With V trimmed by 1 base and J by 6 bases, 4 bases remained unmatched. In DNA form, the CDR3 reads TGCGCCAGCAGCTTGAGTACAGGGGCTAATTCACCCCTCCACTTT. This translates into CASSLSTGANSPLHF.

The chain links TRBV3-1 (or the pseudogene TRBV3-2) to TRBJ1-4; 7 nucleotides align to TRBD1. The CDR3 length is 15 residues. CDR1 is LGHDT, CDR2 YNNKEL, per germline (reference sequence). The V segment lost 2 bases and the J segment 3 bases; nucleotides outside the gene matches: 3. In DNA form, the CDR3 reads TGTGCCAGCAGCCAAACCGGGACAGCTAATGAAAAACTGTTTTTT. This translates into CASSQTGTANEKLFF.

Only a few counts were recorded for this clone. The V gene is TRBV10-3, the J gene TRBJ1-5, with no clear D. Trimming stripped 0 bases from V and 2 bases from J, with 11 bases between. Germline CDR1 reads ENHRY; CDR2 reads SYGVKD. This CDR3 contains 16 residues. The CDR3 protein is CAISESPVSGNQPQHF. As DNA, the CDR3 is TGTGCCATCAGTGAGTCCCCCGTATCTGGCAATCAGCCCCAGCATTTT.

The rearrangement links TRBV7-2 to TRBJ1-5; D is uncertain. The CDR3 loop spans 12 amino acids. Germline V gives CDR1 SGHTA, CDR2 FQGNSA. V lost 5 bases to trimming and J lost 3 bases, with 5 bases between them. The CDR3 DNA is TGTGCCAGCAGCCTCTTCAATCAGCCCCAGCATTTT. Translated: CASSLFNQPQHF.

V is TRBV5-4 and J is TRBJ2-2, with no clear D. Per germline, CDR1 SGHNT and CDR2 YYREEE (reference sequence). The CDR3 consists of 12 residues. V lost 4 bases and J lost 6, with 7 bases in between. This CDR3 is CASSPRAGELFF. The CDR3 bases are TGTGCCAGCAGCCCCCGGGCCGGGGAGCTGTTTTTT.

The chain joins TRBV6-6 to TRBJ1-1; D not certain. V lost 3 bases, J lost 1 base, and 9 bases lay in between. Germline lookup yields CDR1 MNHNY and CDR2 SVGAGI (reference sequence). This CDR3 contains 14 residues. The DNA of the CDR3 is TGTGCCAGCAGTTATCCCGGTGGGAACACTGAAGCTTTCTTT. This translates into CASSYPGGNTEAFF.

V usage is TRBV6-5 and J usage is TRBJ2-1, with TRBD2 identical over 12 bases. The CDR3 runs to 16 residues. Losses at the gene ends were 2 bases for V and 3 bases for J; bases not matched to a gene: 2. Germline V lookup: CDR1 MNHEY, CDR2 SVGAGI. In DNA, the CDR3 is TGTGCCAGCAGTTACCGGACTAGCGGGAACTACAATGAGCAGTTCTTC. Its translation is CASSYRTSGNYNEQFF.

The CDR3 region is CASSRLAGGQGGTGELFF. Written as DNA, the CDR3 is TGTGCCAGCAGCAGACTAGCGGGGGGCCAGGGAGGCACCGGGGAGCTGTTTTTT. The J gene is TRBJ2-2, the V gene TRBV5-4; TRBD2 matches at 13 bases. The germline V gene has CDR1 SGHNT and CDR2 YYREEE (reference sequence). This CDR3 is built from 18 residues. Trimming took 4 bases from V and 4 from J; bases not matched to a gene: 10.

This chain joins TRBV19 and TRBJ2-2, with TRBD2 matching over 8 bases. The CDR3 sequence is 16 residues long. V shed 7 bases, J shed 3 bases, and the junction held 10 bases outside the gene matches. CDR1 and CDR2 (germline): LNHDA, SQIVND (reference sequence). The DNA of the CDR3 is TGTGCCAGTACCCCACGGGGGGGCGGGCACACCGGGGAGCTGTTTTTT. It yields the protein CASTPRGGGHTGELFF.